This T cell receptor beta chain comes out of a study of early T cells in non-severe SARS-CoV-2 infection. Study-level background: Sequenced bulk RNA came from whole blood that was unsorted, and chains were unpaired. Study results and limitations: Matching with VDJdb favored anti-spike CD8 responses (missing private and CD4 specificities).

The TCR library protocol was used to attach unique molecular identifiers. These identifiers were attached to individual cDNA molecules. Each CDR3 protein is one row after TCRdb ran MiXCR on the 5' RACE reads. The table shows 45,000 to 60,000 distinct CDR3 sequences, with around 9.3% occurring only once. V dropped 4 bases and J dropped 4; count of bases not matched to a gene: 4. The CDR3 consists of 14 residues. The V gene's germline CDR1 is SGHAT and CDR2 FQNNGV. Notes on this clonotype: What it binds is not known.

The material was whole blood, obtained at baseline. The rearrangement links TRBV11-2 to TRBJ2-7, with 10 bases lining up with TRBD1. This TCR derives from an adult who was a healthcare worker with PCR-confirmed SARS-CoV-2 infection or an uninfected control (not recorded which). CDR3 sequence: CASSYRDRGYEQYF. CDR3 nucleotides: TGTGCCAGCAGCTACCGGGACAGGGGATACGAGCAGTACTTC.